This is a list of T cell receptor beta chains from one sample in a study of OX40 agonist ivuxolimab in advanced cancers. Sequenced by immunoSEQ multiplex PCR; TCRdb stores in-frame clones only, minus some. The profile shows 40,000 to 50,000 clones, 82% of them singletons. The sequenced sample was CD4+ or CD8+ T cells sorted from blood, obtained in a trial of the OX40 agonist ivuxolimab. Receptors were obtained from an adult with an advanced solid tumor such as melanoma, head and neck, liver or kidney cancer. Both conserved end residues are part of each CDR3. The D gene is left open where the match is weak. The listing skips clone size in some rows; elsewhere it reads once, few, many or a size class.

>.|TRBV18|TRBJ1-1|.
CASSLGGGLNTEAFF
TGTGCCAGCTCCCTAGGGGGAGGGTTGAACACTGAAGCTTTCTTT
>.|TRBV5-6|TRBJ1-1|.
CASSLVTSLHTEAFF
TGTGCCAGCAGCTTGGTTACGTCGCTCCACACTGAAGCTTTCTTT
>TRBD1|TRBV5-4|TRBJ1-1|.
CASSRNTGGEAFF
TGTGCCAGCAGCCGGAATACAGGGGGTGAAGCTTTCTTT
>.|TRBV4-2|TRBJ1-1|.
CASSLGDTEAFF
TGTGCCAGCAGCCTGGGTGACACTGAAGCTTTCTTT
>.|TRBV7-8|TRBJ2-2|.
CASSFLANGGTGELFF
TGTGCCAGCAGCTTTCTAGCAAACGGGGGCACCGGGGAGCTGTTTTTT
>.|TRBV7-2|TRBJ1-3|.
CASSRPSSISGNTIYF
TGTGCCAGCAGCCGCCCAAGTTCCATCTCTGGAAACACCATATATTTT
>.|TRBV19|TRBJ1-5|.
CASRTNRNQPQHF
TGTGCCAGTAGAACCAACAGGAATCAGCCCCAGCATTTT
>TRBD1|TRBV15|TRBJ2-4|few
CATAGTVKNIQYF
TGTGCCACCGCCGGGACAGTTAAAAACATTCAGTACTTC
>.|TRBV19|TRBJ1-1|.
CASSMGPGYTEAFF
TGTGCCAGTAGTATGGGACCCGGGTACACTGAAGCTTTCTTT
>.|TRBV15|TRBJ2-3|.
CATRLVGSTDTQYF
TGTGCCACCAGGCTAGTGGGGTCCACAGATACGCAGTATTTT
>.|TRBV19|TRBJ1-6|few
CAASGELGNSPLHF
TGTGCCGCAAGTGGGGAGCTAGGGAATTCACCCCTCCACTTT
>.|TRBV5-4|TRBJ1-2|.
CASREGSAYGYTF
TGTGCCAGCAGGGAGGGTTCGGCCTATGGCTACACCTTC
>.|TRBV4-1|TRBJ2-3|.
CASSQDAGRSTDTQYF
TGCGCCAGCAGCCAAGATGCGGGGAGGAGCACAGATACGCAGTATTTT
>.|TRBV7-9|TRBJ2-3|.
CASSLMRQLSTDTQYF
TGTGCCAGCAGCTTAATGCGGCAACTTAGCACAGATACGCAGTATTTT
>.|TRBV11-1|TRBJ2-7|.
CASSLVLGRSHEQYF
TGTGCCAGCAGCTTAGTCCTAGGACGCTCCCACGAGCAGTACTTC
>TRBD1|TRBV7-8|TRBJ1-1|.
CASSPRLTGGNTEAFF
TGTGCCAGCAGCCCGAGGCTCACAGGGGGGAACACTGAAGCTTTCTTT
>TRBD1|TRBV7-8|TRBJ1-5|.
CASSLGGDRGLQPQHF
TGTGCCAGCAGCTTAGGAGGGGACAGGGGGCTTCAGCCCCAGCATTTT
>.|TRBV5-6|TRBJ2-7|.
CASSLWTGGYEQYF
TGTGCCAGCAGCTTGTGGACTGGGGGCTACGAGCAGTACTTC
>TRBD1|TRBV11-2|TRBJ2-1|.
CASSPTGGVFNEQFF
TGTGCCAGCAGCCCCACAGGGGGAGTCTTCAATGAGCAGTTCTTC
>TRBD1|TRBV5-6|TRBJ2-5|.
CASSTASGTGPKETQYF
TGTGCCAGCAGTACGGCCTCCGGGACAGGTCCCAAGGAGACCCAGTACTTC
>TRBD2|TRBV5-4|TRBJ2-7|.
CASSLEVAGSYEQYF
TGTGCCAGCAGCTTGGAGGTAGCGGGATCCTACGAGCAGTACTTC
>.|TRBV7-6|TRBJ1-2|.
CASSLSGRLGGYTF
TGTGCCAGCAGCCTATCGGGGCGATTGGGAGGCTACACCTTC